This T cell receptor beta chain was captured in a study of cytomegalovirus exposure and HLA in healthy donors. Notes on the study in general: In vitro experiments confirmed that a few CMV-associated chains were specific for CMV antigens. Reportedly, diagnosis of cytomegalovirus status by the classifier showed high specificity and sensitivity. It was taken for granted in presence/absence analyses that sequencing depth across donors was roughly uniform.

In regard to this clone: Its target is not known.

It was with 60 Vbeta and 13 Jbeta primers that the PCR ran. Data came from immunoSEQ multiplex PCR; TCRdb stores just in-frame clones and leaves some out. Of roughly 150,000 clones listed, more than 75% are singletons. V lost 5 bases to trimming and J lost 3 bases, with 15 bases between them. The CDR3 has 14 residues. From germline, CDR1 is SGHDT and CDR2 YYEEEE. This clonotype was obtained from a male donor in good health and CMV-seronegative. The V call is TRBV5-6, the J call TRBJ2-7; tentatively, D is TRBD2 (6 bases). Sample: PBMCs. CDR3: CASSWRGLDYEQYF. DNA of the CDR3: TGTGCCAGCAGTTGGAGGGGCCTTGACTACGAGCAGTACTTC.